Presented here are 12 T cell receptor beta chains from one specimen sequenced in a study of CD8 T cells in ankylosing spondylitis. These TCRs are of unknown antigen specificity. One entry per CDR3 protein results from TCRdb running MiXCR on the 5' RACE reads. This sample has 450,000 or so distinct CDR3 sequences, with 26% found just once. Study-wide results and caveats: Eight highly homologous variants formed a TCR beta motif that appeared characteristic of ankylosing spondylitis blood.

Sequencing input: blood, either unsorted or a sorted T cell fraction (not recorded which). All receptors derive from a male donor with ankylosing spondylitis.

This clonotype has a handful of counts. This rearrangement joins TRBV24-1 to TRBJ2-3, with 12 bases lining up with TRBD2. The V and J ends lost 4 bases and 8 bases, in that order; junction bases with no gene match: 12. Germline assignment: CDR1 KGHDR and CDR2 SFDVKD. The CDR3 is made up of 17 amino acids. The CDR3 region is CATSDAGLAGSGATQYF. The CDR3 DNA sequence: TGTGCCACCAGTGACGCGGGACTAGCGGGCTCGGGGGCTACGCAGTATTTT.

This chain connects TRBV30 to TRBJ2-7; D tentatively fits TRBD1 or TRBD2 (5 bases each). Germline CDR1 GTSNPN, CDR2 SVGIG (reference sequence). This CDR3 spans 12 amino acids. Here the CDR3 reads CAGRDGSYEQYF. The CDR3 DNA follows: TGTGCTGGTAGGGACGGAAGCTACGAGCAGTACTTC.

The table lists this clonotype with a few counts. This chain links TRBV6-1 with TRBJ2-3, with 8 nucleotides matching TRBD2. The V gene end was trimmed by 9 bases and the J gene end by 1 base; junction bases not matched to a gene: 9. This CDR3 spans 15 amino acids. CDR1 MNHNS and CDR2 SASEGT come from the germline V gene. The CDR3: CASSRGGGGTDTQYF. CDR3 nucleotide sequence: TGTGCCAGTTCCCGGGGGGGAGGGGGCACAGATACGCAGTATTTT.

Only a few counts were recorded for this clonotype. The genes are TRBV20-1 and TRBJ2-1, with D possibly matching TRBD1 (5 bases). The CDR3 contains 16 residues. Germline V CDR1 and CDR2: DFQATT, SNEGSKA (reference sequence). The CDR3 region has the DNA TGCTGTCCCCTGGGGCCCGGATGGACCAACAAAGGTGAGCAGTTCTTC. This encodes CCPLGPGWTNKGEQFF.

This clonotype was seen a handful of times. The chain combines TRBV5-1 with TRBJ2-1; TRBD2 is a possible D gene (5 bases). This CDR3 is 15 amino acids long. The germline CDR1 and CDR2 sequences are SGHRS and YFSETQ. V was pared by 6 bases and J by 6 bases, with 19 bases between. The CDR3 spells CASTPGSHSGNEQFF. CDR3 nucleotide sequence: TGCGCCAGCACCCCGGGGTCCCACTCAGGCAATGAGCAGTTCTTC.

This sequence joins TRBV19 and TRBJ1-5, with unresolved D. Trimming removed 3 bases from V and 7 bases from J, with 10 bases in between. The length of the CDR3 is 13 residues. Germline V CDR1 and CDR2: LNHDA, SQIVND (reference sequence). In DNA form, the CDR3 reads TGTGCCAGTAGTATTACTCGAGGGCAGCCCCAGCATTTT. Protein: CASSITRGQPQHF.

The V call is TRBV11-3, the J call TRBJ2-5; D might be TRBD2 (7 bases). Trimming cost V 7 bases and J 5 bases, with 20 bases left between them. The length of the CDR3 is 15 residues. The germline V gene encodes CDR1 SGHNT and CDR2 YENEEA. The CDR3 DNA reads TGTGCCAGCACACATAGGGGGGAGGGCCTCGAGACCCAGTACTTC. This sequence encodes CASTHRGEGLETQYF.

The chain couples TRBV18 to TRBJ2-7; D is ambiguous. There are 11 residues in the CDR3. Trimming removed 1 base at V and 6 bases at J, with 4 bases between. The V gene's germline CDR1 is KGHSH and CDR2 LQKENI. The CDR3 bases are TGTGCCAGCTCACCACTCTCCGAGCAGTACTTC. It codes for CASSPLSEQYF. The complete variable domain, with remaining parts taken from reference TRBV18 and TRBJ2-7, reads NAGVMQNPRHLVRRRGQEARLRCSPMKGHSHVYWYRQLPEEGLKFMVYLQKENIIDESGMPKERFSAEFPKEGPSILRIQQVVRGDSAAYFCASSPLSEQYFGPGTRLTVT.

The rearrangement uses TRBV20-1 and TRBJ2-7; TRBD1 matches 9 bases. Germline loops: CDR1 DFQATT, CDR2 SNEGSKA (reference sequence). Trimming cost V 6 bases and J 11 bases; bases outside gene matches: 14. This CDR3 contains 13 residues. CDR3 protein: CSARDRDRFGKYF. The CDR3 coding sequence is TGCAGTGCCCGGGACAGGGACCGCTTTGGGAAGTACTTC.

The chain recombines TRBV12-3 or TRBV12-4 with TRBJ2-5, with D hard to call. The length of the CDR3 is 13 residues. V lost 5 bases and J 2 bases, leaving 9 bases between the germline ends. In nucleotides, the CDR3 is TGTGCCAGCAGTCCTAGTTGGCAAGAGACCCAGTACTTC. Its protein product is CASSPSWQETQYF.

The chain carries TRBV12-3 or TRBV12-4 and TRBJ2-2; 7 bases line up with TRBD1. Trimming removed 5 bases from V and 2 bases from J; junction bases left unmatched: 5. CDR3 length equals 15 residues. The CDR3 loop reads CASSATGRNTGELFF. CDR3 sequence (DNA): TGTGCCAGCAGTGCGACAGGGCGTAACACCGGGGAGCTGTTTTTT.

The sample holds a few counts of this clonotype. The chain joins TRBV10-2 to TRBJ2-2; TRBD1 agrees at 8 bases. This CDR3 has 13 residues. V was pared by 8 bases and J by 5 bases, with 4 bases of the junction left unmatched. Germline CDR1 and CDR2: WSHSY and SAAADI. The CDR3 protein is CASGDRMTGELFF. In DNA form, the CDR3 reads TGCGCCAGCGGGGACAGGATGACCGGGGAGCTGTTTTTT.